A selection of T cell receptor beta chains follows, all from one sample in a study of T cell repertoires in cytomegalovirus infection. TCRdb recomputed calls from the reads with MiXCR, one row per CDR3 protein. The table has hundreds of thousands of distinct CDR3 sequences, less than 40% seen once. The source material was PBMCs. Source of these receptors: a human donor in good health (CMV status not recorded). Some clones in this sample may be carry-over from other donors' samples. Both conserved end residues are part of each CDR3. The D gene is left open where the match is weak. Size is omitted from some rows. Given values are once, few, many or a class for expanded clones.

j_call: TRBJ1-1
d_call: NA
clone_size: few
v_call: TRBV20-1
cdr3_nt: TGCAGTGCTAGTAACAGCATGAACACTGAAGCTTTCTTT
cdr3_aa: CSASNSMNTEAFF

j_call: TRBJ1-2
d_call: NA
clone_size: NA
v_call: TRBV7-6
cdr3_nt: TGTGCCAGCAGCTTACGGGTCCAATATGGCTACACCTTC
cdr3_aa: CASSLRVQYGYTF

j_call: TRBJ2-7
d_call: TRBD1
clone_size: NA
v_call: TRBV28
cdr3_nt: TGTGCCAGCAACGCGGGTGGGGCAGGGGGTATCGACGAGCAGTACTTC
cdr3_aa: CASNAGGAGGIDEQYF

j_call: TRBJ1-5
d_call: NA
clone_size: NA
v_call: TRBV20-1
cdr3_nt: TGCAGTGCTAGAGATACGGGGGGGAGAAGCAATCAGCCCCAGCATTTT
cdr3_aa: CSARDTGGRSNQPQHF

j_call: TRBJ2-5
d_call: TRBD2
clone_size: NA
v_call: TRBV27
cdr3_nt: TGTGCCAGCAGACCATGGGGGGGAAAAGAGACCCAGTACTTC
cdr3_aa: CASRPWGGKETQYF

j_call: TRBJ2-7
d_call: TRBD1
clone_size: NA
v_call: TRBV7-9
cdr3_nt: TGTGCCAGCAGCTTAGTCCCTACAGGGGCCCACGAGCAGTACTTC
cdr3_aa: CASSLVPTGAHEQYF

j_call: TRBJ1-1
d_call: NA
clone_size: few
v_call: TRBV6-5
cdr3_nt: TGTGCCAGTCGGGTACAGGGAGAAGCTTTCTTT
cdr3_aa: CASRVQGEAFF

j_call: TRBJ1-1
d_call: NA
clone_size: NA
v_call: TRBV27
cdr3_nt: TGTGCCAGCAGACTGGACAGAATGAACACTGAAGCTTTCTTT
cdr3_aa: CASRLDRMNTEAFF

j_call: TRBJ1-6
d_call: NA
clone_size: NA
v_call: TRBV2
cdr3_nt: TGTGCCAGCAGTGAAGCGCAATTTAGCGATTCACCCCTCCACTTT
cdr3_aa: CASSEAQFSDSPLHF

j_call: TRBJ2-7
d_call: TRBD2
clone_size: few
v_call: TRBV7-2
cdr3_nt: TGTGCCAGCAGCATAGATAGCGGGAGTACGTACGAGCAGTACTTC
cdr3_aa: CASSIDSGSTYEQYF

j_call: TRBJ1-1
d_call: TRBD1
clone_size: NA
v_call: TRBV6-1
cdr3_nt: TGTGCCGGACGACAGGGGGGGGACACTGAAGCTTTCTTT
cdr3_aa: CAGRQGGDTEAFF

j_call: TRBJ1-5
d_call: TRBD1
clone_size: NA
v_call: TRBV20-1
cdr3_nt: TGCAGTGCTAGAGGGGCGACAGGGTTAGATCAGCCCCAGCATTTT
cdr3_aa: CSARGATGLDQPQHF

j_call: TRBJ1-4
d_call: NA
clone_size: once
v_call: TRBV6-1
cdr3_nt: TGTGCCAGCAGTGAATGGACGGTGGCAGGGCTCGGAAAACTGTTTTTT
cdr3_aa: CASSEWTVAGLGKLFF

j_call: TRBJ2-1
d_call: NA
clone_size: NA
v_call: TRBV28
cdr3_nt: TGTGCCAGCAGTAAGAGAGCCGGGACCGGATTGACCAATGAGCAGTTCTTC
cdr3_aa: CASSKRAGTGLTNEQFF

j_call: TRBJ2-5
d_call: NA
clone_size: NA
v_call: TRBV7-8
cdr3_nt: TGTGCCAGCAGGGGGGGACAAGAGACCCAGTACTTC
cdr3_aa: CASRGGQETQYF

j_call: TRBJ1-1
d_call: NA
clone_size: NA
v_call: TRBV28
cdr3_nt: TGTGCCAGCAGTTTATACCGGCCAGTCCTAAACACTGAAGCTTTCTTT
cdr3_aa: CASSLYRPVLNTEAFF

j_call: TRBJ1-2
d_call: NA
clone_size: few
v_call: TRBV18
cdr3_nt: TGTGCCAGCTCACCACCGGCTGGGGGCTACACCTTC
cdr3_aa: CASSPPAGGYTF

j_call: TRBJ2-7
d_call: NA
clone_size: NA
v_call: TRBV5-1
cdr3_nt: TGCGCCAGCAGCTTTACGGGCGCTTCCTACGAGCAGTACTTC
cdr3_aa: CASSFTGASYEQYF

j_call: TRBJ2-4
d_call: TRBD2
clone_size: few
v_call: TRBV14
cdr3_nt: TGTGCCAGCAGCGGGGGACTAGCGGGAGTAGGGATTCAGTACTTC
cdr3_aa: CASSGGLAGVGIQYF

j_call: TRBJ2-5
d_call: NA
clone_size: few
v_call: TRBV4-2
cdr3_nt: TGTGCCAGCAGCCAAGAATGGGGGCAAGAGACCCAGTACTTC
cdr3_aa: CASSQEWGQETQYF

j_call: TRBJ2-3
d_call: NA
clone_size: NA
v_call: TRBV14
cdr3_nt: TGTGCCAGCAGCCAATTCTCCGGGACAAGCACAGATACGCAGTATTTT
cdr3_aa: CASSQFSGTSTDTQYF

j_call: TRBJ1-1
d_call: TRBD1
clone_size: once
v_call: TRBV27
cdr3_nt: TGTGCCAGCACCCCCGCCAGGGGGACTACCCGAGAGAACACTGAAGCTTTCTTT
cdr3_aa: CASTPARGTTRENTEAFF

j_call: TRBJ2-1
d_call: NA
clone_size: many
v_call: TRBV7-2
cdr3_nt: TGTGCCAGTCAAATCCACCCAGTTGATGAGCAGTTCTTC
cdr3_aa: CASQIHPVDEQFF

j_call: TRBJ2-7
d_call: NA
clone_size: NA
v_call: TRBV28
cdr3_nt: TGTGCCAGCACCTCTAGGGGTTACCCCTACGAGCAGTACTTC
cdr3_aa: CASTSRGYPYEQYF

j_call: TRBJ2-2
d_call: TRBD2
clone_size: NA
v_call: TRBV20-1
cdr3_nt: TGCAGGGCGACTAGCGGGAGGACGCCCACCGGGGAGCTGTTTTTT
cdr3_aa: CRATSGRTPTGELFF

j_call: TRBJ1-4
d_call: TRBD1
clone_size: few
v_call: TRBV7-6
cdr3_nt: TGTGCCAGCAGCCCTCGGACAGGGGGAATGGGAACTAATGAAAAACTGTTTTTT
cdr3_aa: CASSPRTGGMGTNEKLFF

j_call: TRBJ2-3
d_call: TRBD2
clone_size: NA
v_call: TRBV20-1
cdr3_nt: TGCAGTGCTAGACCCCCGTGGGAGGGCCGGAATACGCAGTATTTT
cdr3_aa: CSARPPWEGRNTQYF

j_call: TRBJ2-3
d_call: TRBD2
clone_size: NA
v_call: TRBV7-9
cdr3_nt: TGTGCCAGCAGCGCCCGGGGGGGGCGCCCAGATACGCAGTATTTT
cdr3_aa: CASSARGGRPDTQYF

j_call: TRBJ2-7
d_call: NA
clone_size: NA
v_call: TRBV20-1
cdr3_nt: TGCAGTGCGAGCGGACCGACCGAAGCCTACGAGCAGTACTTC
cdr3_aa: CSASGPTEAYEQYF

j_call: TRBJ2-2
d_call: NA
clone_size: NA
v_call: TRBV14
cdr3_nt: TGTGCCAGCAGCCAGTATGACAGAGCCGTTGGCACCGGGGAGCTGTTTTTT
cdr3_aa: CASSQYDRAVGTGELFF